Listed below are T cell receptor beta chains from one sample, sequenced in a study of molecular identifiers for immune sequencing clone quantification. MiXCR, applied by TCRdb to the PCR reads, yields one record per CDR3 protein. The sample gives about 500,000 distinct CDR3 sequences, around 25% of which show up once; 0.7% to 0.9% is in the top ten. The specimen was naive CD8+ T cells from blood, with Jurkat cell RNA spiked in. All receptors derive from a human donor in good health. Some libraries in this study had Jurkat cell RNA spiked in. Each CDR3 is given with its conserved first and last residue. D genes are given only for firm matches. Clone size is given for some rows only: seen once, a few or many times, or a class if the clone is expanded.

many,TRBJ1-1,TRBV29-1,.,TGCAGCGTTCACGGGAACACTGAAGCTTTCTTT,CSVHGNTEAFF
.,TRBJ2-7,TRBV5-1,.,TGCGCCAGCAGCTCCCTAGGAAAGCAGTACTTC,CASSSLGKQYF
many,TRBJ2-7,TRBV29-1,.,TGCAGCGTTGAGCTCCGGGGTCACCCCTACGAGCAGTACTTC,CSVELRGHPYEQYF
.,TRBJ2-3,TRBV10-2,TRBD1,TGCGCCAGCAGTGAGGGTCCAGGGGGCCTGAGCACAGATACGCAGTATTTT,CASSEGPGGLSTDTQYF
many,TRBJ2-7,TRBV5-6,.,TGTGCCAGCAGCTTGGATCGGCAGGGGATGTACGAGCAGTACTTC,CASSLDRQGMYEQYF
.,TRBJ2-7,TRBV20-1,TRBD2,TGCAGTGCATGGACTAGCGGGGCTTTCGAGCAGTACTTC,CSAWTSGAFEQYF
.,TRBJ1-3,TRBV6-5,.,TGTGCCAGCTCACGCCAAAGCCCCTCTGGAAACACCATATATTTT,CASSRQSPSGNTIYF
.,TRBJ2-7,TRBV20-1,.,TGCAGTGCTAGTTCCCTCTACGAGCAGTACTTC,CSASSLYEQYF
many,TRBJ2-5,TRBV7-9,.,TGTGCCAGCAGCCCGGGACCTGGAAGCGAGACCCAGTACTTC,CASSPGPGSETQYF
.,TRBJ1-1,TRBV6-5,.,TGTGCCAGCAGTTACTCGGTAGGAGCTTTCTTT,CASSYSVGAFF
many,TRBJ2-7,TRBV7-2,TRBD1,TGTGCCAGCAGCACCACCTGGGACAGGGGCTACGAGCAGTACTTC,CASSTTWDRGYEQYF
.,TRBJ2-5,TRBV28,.,TGTGCCAGCAGTTTGGGAGACTCGTCCAGGGAGACCCAGTACTTC,CASSLGDSSRETQYF
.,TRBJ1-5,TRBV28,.,TGTGCCAGCAGGGGGACGGGGGTTTCTCAGCCCCAGCATTTT,CASRGTGVSQPQHF
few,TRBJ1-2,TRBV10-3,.,TGTGCCACCCAAAGGGAACTCACCTATGGCTACACCTTC,CATQRELTYGYTF
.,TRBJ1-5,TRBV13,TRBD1,TGTGCCAGCGGCATCGGACAGGGCAATCAGCCCCAGCATTTT,CASGIGQGNQPQHF
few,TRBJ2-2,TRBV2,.,TGTGCCAGCAGTGAAGCGACGGAGGCCGGGGAGCTGTTTTTT,CASSEATEAGELFF
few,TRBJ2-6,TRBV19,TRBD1,TGTGCCAGTAGTATGTACTCCGGGACAGGGCCCGGGGCCAACGTCCTGACTTTC,CASSMYSGTGPGANVLTF
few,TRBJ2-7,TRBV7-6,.,TGTGCCAGCAGCTTTGAGGGACGGGGGACGGGGTTCGACGAGCAGTACTTC,CASSFEGRGTGFDEQYF
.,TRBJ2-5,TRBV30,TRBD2,TGTGCCTGGAGTCCGGGACTAGCGGGAGCAGCGCCCCCGTCCTTC,CAWSPGLAGAAPPSF
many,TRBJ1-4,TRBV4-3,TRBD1,TGCGCCAGCAGCCAAGATCGGACAGGGTACGCTGAAAAACTGTTTTTT,CASSQDRTGYAEKLFF
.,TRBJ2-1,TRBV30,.,TGTGCCTGGAGAGACCCCCGGTTAGGCGGGAATGAGCAGTTCTTC,CAWRDPRLGGNEQFF
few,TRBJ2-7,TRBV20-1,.,TGCAGTGCTTCCAGCGCCCTCGAGCAGTACTTC,CSASSALEQYF
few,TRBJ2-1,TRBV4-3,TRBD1,TGCGCCAGCAGCCCAGATTGGACAGGTTCCTACAATGAGCAGTTCTTC,CASSPDWTGSYNEQFF
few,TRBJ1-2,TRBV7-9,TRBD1,TGTGCCAGCAGCTGGCCGGGACAGTCCTATGGCTACACCTTC,CASSWPGQSYGYTF
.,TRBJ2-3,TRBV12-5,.,TGTGCTAGTGGTGGGTGGGACGGCTCAGTGGCAGATACGCAGTATTTT,CASGGWDGSVADTQYF
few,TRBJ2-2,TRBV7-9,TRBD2,TGTGCCAGCAGCTTAACTAGCGGCGCGAACACCGGGGAGCTGTTTTTT,CASSLTSGANTGELFF
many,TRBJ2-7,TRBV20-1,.,TGCAGTGCCAAGGGCGTCTATTCGGGATCCGAGCAGTACTTC,CSAKGVYSGSEQYF
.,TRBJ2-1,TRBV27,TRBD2,TGTGCCAGCAGTTTATCCGCGGGGGGGCGATCCTACAATGAGCAGTTCTTC,CASSLSAGGRSYNEQFF
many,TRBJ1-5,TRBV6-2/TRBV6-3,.,TGTGCCAGCAATTCCCGGGACGATATAAGCAATCAGCCCCAGCATTTT,CASNSRDDISNQPQHF
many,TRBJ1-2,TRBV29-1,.,TGCAGCGTTGAAGATGCGGCATCTTCTAACTATGGCTACACCTTC,CSVEDAASSNYGYTF
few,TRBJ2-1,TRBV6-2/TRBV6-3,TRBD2,TGTGCCAGCAGTTACGGGACTACTTACAATGAGCAGTTCTTC,CASSYGTTYNEQFF
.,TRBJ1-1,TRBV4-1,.,TGCGCCAGCAGCCTCCACCGAACAAACACTGAAGCTTTCTTT,CASSLHRTNTEAFF
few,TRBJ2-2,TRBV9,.,TGTGCCAGCAGCGAACAGGGTAGCGGGGAGCTGTTTTTT,CASSEQGSGELFF
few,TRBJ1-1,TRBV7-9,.,TGTGCCAGCAGCCCCTGGACAGCGGTGACTGAAGCTTTCTTT,CASSPWTAVTEAFF
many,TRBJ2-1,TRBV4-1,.,TGCGCCAGCAGCCAAGATAACCCCACTGAGAATGAGCAGTTCTTC,CASSQDNPTENEQFF
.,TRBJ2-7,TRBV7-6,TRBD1,TGTGCCAGCAGCTCCCGACAGGGGACAAGCGCCTCCGAGCAGTACTTC,CASSSRQGTSASEQYF
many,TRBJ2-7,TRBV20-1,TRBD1,TGCAGTGCTAGTGGACAGGGGGCGCGGGAGCAGTACTTC,CSASGQGAREQYF
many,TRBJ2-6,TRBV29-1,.,TGCAGCGTTGAAGATAAGACGGATCCCGGGGCCAACGTCCTGACTTTC,CSVEDKTDPGANVLTF
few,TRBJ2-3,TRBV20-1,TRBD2,TGCAGTGCTAGAGAATTGGCTAGCGGGAGTATATATACGCAGTATTTT,CSARELASGSIYTQYF
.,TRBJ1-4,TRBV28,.,TGTGCCAGCAGTCCGACGGAGGGAGCAACTAATGAAAAACTGTTTTTT,CASSPTEGATNEKLFF
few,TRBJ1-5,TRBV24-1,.,TGTGCCACCAGTGATTCTACTCAGACAGATATTGATCAGCCCCAGCATTTT,CATSDSTQTDIDQPQHF
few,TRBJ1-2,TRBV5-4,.,TGTGCCAGCAGCTCCGCTGATAGCTATGGCTACACCTTC,CASSSADSYGYTF
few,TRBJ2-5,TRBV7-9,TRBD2,TGTGCCAGCAGCCGACTAGCGGGGTTGGAGACCCAGTACTTC,CASSRLAGLETQYF
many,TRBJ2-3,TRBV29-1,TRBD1,TGCAGCGTCCCCCCGGGGACAGGCACAGATACGCAGTATTTT,CSVPPGTGTDTQYF
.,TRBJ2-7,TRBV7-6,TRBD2,TGTGCCAGCAGCTTAGGGGGACTAGCGGCCGAGCAGTACTTC,CASSLGGLAAEQYF
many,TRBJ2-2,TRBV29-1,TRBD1,TGCAGCGTTGTGGGGACAGGGAACACCGGGGAGCTGTTTTTT,CSVVGTGNTGELFF
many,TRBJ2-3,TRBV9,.,TGCGCCAGCAGCTCCGGACAGACTAGCACAGATACGCAGTATTTT,CASSSGQTSTDTQYF
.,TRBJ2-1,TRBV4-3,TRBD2,TGCGCCAGCAGCCAAGAGTCTAGCGGGGGGCGGAATGAGCAGTTCTTC,CASSQESSGGRNEQFF
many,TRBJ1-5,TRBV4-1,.,TGCGCCAGCAGCCAAGACAGGGGAAGTCAGCCCCAGCATTTT,CASSQDRGSQPQHF
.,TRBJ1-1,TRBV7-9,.,TGTGCCATCCCGCCGACGGTGGCTGTTGAAGCTTTCTTT,CAIPPTVAVEAFF